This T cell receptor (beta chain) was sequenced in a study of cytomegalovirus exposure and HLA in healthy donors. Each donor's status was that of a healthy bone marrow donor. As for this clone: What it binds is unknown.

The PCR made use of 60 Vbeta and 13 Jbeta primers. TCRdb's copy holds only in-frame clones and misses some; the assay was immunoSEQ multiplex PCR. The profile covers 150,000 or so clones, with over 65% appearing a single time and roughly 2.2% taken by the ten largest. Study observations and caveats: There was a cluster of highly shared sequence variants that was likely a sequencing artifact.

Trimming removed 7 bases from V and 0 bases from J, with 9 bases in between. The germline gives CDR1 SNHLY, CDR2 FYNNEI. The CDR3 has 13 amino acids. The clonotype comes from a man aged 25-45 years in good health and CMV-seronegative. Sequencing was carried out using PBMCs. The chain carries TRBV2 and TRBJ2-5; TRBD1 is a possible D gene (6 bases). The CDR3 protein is CASMDRNQETQYF. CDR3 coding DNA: TGTGCCAGCATGGACAGAAACCAAGAGACCCAGTACTTC.